This T cell receptor beta chain is drawn from a study of cytomegalovirus exposure and HLA in healthy donors. Findings and limits, study-wide: The study labeled 164 TCR beta chains cytomegalovirus-associated. Of the V segments, some could not be distinguished, including TRBV6-2 and TRBV6-3, and were excluded.

A note on this clone: Its cognate antigen is unknown.

There are 15 residues in the CDR3. Looked up from germline, CDR1 is LNHDA and CDR2 is SQIVND (reference sequence). Trimming took 6 bases from V and 3 from J, leaving 17 bases between them. It was with 60 Vbeta and 13 Jbeta primers that the PCR ran. Sequenced by immunoSEQ multiplex PCR; TCRdb stores in-frame clones only, minus some. The data hold 100,000 to 150,000 clones, with 74% observed a single time. The clonotype comes from a woman aged 45-65 years in good health and CMV-seropositive. V usage is TRBV19 and J usage is TRBJ1-2; no clear D. Material: PBMCs. CDR3 nucleotides: TGTGCCAGTAGCTCTCCCCGGGAGACTCACTATGGCTACACCTTC. Protein sequence: CASSSPRETHYGYTF.